This TCR beta chain was profiled in a study of T cells after yellow fever vaccination. This clonotype has only a few counts. Its antigen is not known. Notes on the study in general: In FACS-sorted repertoires, abundant clonotypes from the bulk population could appear as contaminants.

TCR cDNA was made by 5'RACE template switching, adding a universal primer site and UMIs. TCRdb redid the calling of the 5' RACE reads with MiXCR, one entry per CDR3 protein. The repertoire consists of just under 600,000 distinct CDR3 sequences, with roughly 13% occurring once and the leading ten covering around 15%. The sequenced sample was PBMCs, obtained on the day of the yellow fever booster vaccination. This clonotype was sampled from a young man who received the YFV17D yellow fever vaccine.

The CDR3 protein is CSAHVGRRGELFF. The CDR3 nucleotides are TGCAGTGCCCATGTCGGGCGACGCGGGGAGCTGTTTTTT. V gene TRBV20-1 combines with J gene TRBJ2-2; D not resolved. Trimming removed 6 bases from V and 7 bases from J, with 15 bases in between. CDR3 length: 13 residues. Germline V gives CDR1 DFQATT, CDR2 SNEGSKA (reference sequence).